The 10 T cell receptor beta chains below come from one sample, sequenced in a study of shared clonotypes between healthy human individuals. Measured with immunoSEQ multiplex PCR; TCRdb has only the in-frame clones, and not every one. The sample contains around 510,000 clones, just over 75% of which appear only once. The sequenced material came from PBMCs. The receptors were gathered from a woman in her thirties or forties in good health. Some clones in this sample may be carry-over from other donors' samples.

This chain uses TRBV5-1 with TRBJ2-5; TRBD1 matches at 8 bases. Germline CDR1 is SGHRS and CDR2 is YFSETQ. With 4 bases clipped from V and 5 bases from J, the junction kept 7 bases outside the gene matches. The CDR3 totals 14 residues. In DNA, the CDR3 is TGCGCCAGCAGCCCGCGGACAGGGTTGGAGACCCAGTACTTC. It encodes CASSPRTGLETQYF. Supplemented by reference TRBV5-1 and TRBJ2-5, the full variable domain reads KAGVTQTPRYLIKTRGQQVTLSCSPISGHRSVSWYQQTPGQGLQFLFEYFSETQRNKGNFPGRFSGRQFSNSRSEMNVSTLELGDSALYLCASSPRTGLETQYFGPGTRLLVL.

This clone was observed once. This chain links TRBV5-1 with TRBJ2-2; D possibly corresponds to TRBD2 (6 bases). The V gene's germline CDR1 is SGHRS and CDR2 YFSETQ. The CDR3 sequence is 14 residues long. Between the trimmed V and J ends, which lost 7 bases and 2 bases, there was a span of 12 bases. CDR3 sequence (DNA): TGCGCCAGCCGGGGGACTGTTAACACCGGGGAGCTGTTTTTT. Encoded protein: CASRGTVNTGELFF.

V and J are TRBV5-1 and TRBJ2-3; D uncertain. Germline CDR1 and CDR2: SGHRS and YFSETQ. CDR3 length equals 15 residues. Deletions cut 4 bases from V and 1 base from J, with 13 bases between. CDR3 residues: CASSRNGVGTDTQYF. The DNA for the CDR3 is TGCGCCAGCAGCAGGAATGGGGTTGGCACAGATACGCAGTATTTT.

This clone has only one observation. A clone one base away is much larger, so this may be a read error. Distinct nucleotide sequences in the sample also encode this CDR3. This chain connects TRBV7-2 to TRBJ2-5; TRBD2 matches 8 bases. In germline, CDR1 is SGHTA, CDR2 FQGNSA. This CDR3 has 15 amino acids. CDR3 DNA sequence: TGTGCCAGCAGCCCAACCGGGACTAGGGACGAGACTCAGTACTTC. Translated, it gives CASSPTGTRDETQYF.

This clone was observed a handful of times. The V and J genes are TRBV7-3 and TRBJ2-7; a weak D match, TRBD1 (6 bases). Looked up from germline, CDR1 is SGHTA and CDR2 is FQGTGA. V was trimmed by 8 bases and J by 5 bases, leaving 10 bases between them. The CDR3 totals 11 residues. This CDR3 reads CASGAGDEQYF. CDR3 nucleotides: TGTGCCAGCGGGGCAGGGGACGAGCAGTACTTC.

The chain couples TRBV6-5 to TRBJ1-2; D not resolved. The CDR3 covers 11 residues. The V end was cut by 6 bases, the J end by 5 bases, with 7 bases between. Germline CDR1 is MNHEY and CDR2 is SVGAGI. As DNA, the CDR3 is TGTGCCAGCAGGGCCGGGTATGGCTACACCTTC. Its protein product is CASRAGYGYTF.

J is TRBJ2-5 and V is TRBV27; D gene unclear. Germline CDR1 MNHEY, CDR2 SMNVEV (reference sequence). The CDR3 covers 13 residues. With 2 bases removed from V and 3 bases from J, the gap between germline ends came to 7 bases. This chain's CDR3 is CASSLLGKETQYF. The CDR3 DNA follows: TGTGCCAGCAGTTTACTAGGGAAAGAGACCCAGTACTTC.

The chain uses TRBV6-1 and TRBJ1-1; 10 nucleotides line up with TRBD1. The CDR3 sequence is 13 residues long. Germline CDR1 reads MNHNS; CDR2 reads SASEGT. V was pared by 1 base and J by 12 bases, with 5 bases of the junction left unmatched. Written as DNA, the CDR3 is TGTGCCAGCAGTGAAGGGACAGGGGGTGATTCTTTCTTT. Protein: CASSEGTGGDSFF.

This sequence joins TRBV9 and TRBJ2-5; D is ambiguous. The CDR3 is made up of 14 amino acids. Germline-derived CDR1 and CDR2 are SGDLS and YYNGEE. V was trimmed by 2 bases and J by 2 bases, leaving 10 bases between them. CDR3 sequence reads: CASSVADPQETQYF. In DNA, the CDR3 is TGTGCCAGCAGCGTTGCAGACCCGCAAGAGACCCAGTACTTC.

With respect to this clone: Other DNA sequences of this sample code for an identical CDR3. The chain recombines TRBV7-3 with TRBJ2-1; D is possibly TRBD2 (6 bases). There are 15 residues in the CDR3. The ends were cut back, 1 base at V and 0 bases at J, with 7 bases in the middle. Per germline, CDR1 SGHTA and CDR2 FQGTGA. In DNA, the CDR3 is TGTGCCAGCAGCTTAAGCGGGACCTCCTACAATGAGCAGTTCTTC. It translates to CASSLSGTSYNEQFF. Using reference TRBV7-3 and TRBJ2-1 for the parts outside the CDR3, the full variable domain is GAGVSQTPSNKVTEKGKYVELRCDPISGHTALYWYRQSLGQGPEFLIYFQGTGAADDSGLPNDRFFAVRPEGSVSTLKIQRTERGDSAVYLCASSLSGTSYNEQFFGPGTRLTVL.